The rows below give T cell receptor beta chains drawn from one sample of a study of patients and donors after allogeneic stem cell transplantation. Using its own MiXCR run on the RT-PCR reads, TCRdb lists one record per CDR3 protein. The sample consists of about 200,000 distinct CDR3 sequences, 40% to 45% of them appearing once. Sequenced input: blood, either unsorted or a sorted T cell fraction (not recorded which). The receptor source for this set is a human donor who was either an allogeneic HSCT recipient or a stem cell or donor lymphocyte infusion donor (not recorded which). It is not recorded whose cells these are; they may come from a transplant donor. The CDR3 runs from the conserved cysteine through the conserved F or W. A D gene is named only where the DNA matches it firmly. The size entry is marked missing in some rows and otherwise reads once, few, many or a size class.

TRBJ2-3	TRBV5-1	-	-	CASSSVSTDTQYF	TGCGCCAGCAGTTCTGTTAGCACAGATACGCAGTATTTT
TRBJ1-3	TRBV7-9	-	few	CASSVRGSGNTIYF	TGTGCCAGCAGCGTACGAGGCTCTGGAAACACCATATATTTT
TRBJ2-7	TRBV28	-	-	CASSLRPIRGEQYF	TGTGCCAGCAGTTTAAGACCGATCCGGGGGGAGCAGTACTTC
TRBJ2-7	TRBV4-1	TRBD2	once	CASSQVEAGGYYEQYF	TGCGCCAGCAGCCAAGTTGAAGCGGGAGGGTACTACGAGCAGTACTTC
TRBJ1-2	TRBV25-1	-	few	CASSSGYGYTF	TGTGCCAGCAGTTCAGGCTATGGCTACACCTTC
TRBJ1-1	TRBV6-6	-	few	CASSYNAEAFF	TGTGCCAGCAGTTATAACGCTGAAGCTTTCTTT
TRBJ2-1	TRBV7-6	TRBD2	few	CASSLVGLAGGGYNEQFF	TGTGCCAGCAGCTTAGTTGGACTAGCTGGAGGAGGATACAATGAGCAGTTCTTC
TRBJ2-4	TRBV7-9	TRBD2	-	CASSLVAGQVLAKNIQYF	TGTGCCAGCAGCTTAGTAGCGGGGCAAGTTCTAGCCAAAAACATTCAGTACTTC
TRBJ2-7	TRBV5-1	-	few	CASRGDSYYEQYF	TGCGCCAGCAGGGGGGACTCTTACTACGAGCAGTACTTC
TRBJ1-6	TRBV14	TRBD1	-	CASSQDRHRGLSSNSPLHF	TGTGCCAGCAGCCAAGATCGGCACAGGGGCCTTAGTAGTAATTCACCCCTCCACTTT
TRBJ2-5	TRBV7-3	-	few	CASSLVGANQETQYF	TGTGCCAGCAGCTTGGTGGGAGCCAATCAAGAGACCCAGTACTTC
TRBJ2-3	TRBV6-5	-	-	CASSYNRPTDTQYF	TGTGCCAGCAGTTACAACAGACCCACAGATACGCAGTATTTT
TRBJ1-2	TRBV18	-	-	CASSVRSQDPNYGYTF	TGTGCCAGCTCAGTACGCTCCCAGGATCCAAACTATGGCTACACCTTC
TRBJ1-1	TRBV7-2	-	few	CASGRDPALNTEAFF	TGTGCCAGCGGTCGGGATCCCGCTTTGAACACTGAAGCTTTCTTT
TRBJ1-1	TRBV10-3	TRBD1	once	CAISRDRASEAFF	TGTGCCATCAGTAGGGACAGGGCCTCTGAAGCTTTCTTT
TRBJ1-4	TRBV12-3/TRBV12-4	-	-	CASRTGPTNEKLFF	TGTGCCAGCAGAACGGGGCCCACTAATGAAAAACTGTTTTTT
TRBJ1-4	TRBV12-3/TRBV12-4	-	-	CASSSGDRRHEKLFF	TGTGCCAGCAGTTCCGGGGACCGGCGGCATGAAAAACTGTTTTTT
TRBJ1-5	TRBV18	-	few	CASSLEDGNQPQHF	TGTGCCAGCTCACTTGAGGACGGAAATCAGCCCCAGCATTTT
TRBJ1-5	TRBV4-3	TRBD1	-	CASSQGRAGQESQPQHF	TGCGCCAGCAGCCAAGGAAGGGCTGGACAGGAAAGTCAGCCCCAGCATTTT
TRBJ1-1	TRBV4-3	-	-	CASSHLRTANTEAFF	TGCGCCAGCAGCCACCTTCGGACGGCGAACACTGAAGCTTTCTTT
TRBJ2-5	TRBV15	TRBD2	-	CATSLGLADQETQYF	TGTGCCACCAGCCTGGGACTAGCGGACCAAGAGACCCAGTACTTC
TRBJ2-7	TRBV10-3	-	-	CAISEGLFDEQYF	TGTGCCATCAGTGAGGGACTCTTCGACGAGCAGTACTTC
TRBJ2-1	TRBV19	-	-	CASSPPIPNEQFF	TGTGCCAGTAGTCCCCCCATACCCAATGAGCAGTTCTTC
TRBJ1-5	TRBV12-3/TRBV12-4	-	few	CASSLGGRQPQHF	TGTGCCAGCAGTTTAGGGGGCCGTCAGCCCCAGCATTTT
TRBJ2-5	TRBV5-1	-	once	CASSLAVMETQYF	TGCGCCAGCAGCTTGGCCGTCATGGAGACCCAGTACTTC
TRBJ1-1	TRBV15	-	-	CATSREIPDEAFF	TGTGCCACCAGCAGAGAAATCCCGGACGAAGCTTTCTTT
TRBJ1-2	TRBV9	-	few	CASSDQGSPKGRYGYTF	TGTGCCAGCAGCGACCAGGGGTCTCCGAAGGGACGATATGGCTACACCTTC
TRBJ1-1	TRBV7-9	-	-	CASSLIQNPAAFF	TGTGCCAGCAGCTTAATCCAAAATCCGGCAGCTTTCTTT
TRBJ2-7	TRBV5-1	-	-	CASSSDKYEQYF	TGCGCCAGCAGCTCCGACAAATACGAGCAGTACTTC
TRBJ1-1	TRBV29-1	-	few	CSGRTAMNTEAFF	TGCAGCGGGAGGACGGCTATGAACACTGAAGCTTTCTTT
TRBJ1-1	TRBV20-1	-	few	CSAKGHGGEGAFF	TGCAGTGCCAAGGGCCACGGTGGGGAGGGAGCTTTCTTT
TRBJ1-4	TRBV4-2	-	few	CASGPAQTDEKLFF	TGTGCCAGCGGCCCCGCCCAGACAGATGAAAAACTGTTTTTT
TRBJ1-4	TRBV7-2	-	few	CASRRRDTEKLFF	TGTGCCAGCAGACGCAGGGACACGGAAAAACTGTTTTTT
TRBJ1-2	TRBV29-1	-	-	CSVEEDRHGYTF	TGCAGCGTTGAAGAAGACAGGCATGGCTACACCTTC
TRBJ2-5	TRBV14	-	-	CASSLSPTETQYF	TGTGCCAGCAGCCTATCTCCTACGGAGACCCAGTACTTC
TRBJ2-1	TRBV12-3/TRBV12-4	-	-	CASSLAEHLTYNEQFF	TGTGCCAGCAGTTTAGCCGAACACCTTACCTACAATGAGCAGTTCTTC
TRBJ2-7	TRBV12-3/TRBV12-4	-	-	CASRLGAGGGYEQYF	TGTGCCAGCAGATTAGGGGCAGGGGGAGGCTACGAGCAGTACTTC
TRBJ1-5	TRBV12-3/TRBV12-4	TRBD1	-	CASSPSTGWSNQPQHF	TGTGCCAGCAGTCCCTCGACAGGGTGGAGCAATCAGCCCCAGCATTTT
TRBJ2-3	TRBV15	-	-	CATSRAWGTDTQYF	TGTGCCACCAGCAGAGCGTGGGGGACAGATACGCAGTATTTT
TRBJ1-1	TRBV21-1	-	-	CASSKDDIHKGIGWGTEAFF	TGTGCCAGCAGCAAAGATGATATCCATAAAGGTATAGGGTGGGGAACTGAAGCTTTCTTT
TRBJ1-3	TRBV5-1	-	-	CASSLGAESSGNTIYF	TGCGCCAGCAGCTTGGGCGCAGAGAGCTCTGGAAACACCATATATTTT
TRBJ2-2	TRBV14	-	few	CASSQNLPLAGTELFF	TGTGCCAGCAGCCAAAATCTCCCCCTAGCCGGGACGGAGCTGTTTTTT
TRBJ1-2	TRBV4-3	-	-	CASSHALYGYGYTF	TGCGCCAGCAGCCATGCCTTGTATGGCTATGGCTACACCTTC
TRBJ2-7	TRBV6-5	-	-	CASRGEPYEQYF	TGTGCCAGCAGAGGGGAACCCTACGAGCAGTACTTC
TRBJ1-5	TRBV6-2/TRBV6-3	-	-	CASGPPQHF	TGTGCCAGCGGGCCGCCCCAGCATTTT
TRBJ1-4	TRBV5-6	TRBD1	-	CASSLVGTGSDEKLFF	TGTGCCAGCAGCTTGGTCGGGACAGGGAGCGATGAAAAACTGTTTTTT
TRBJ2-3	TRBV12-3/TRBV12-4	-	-	CATKGDTQYF	TGTGCCACTAAGGGAGATACGCAGTATTTT
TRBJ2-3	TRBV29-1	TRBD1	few	CSVGYRGADTQYF	TGCAGCGTAGGGTACAGGGGGGCAGATACGCAGTATTTT
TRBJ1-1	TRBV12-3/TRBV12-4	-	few	CASSWSENTEAFF	TGTGCCAGCAGTTGGTCGGAGAACACTGAAGCTTTCTTT
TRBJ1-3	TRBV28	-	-	CASSLWSSGNTIYF	TGTGCCAGCAGTTTATGGAGCTCTGGAAACACCATATATTTT
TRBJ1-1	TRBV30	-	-	CAWSERDTVAFF	TGTGCCTGGAGTGAACGAGACACTGTAGCTTTCTTT
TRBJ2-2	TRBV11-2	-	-	CASSLDIHPTGELFF	TGTGCCAGCAGCTTAGATATACACCCCACCGGGGAGCTGTTTTTT
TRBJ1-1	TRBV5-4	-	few	CASSGATGEAFF	TGTGCCAGCAGTGGGGCCACTGGGGAAGCTTTCTTT
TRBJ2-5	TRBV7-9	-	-	CASSLARETQYF	TGTGCCAGCAGCTTAGCTAGAGAGACCCAGTACTTC
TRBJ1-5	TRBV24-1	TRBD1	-	CATSDTGTGVLSNQPQHF	TGTGCCACCAGTGACACCGGGACAGGGGTCTTAAGCAATCAGCCCCAGCATTTT
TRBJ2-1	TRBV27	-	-	CASSPSNPSYNEQFF	TGTGCCAGCAGCCCTAGCAATCCCTCCTACAATGAGCAGTTCTTC